The entry below describes one TCR beta chain. What it binds is unknown. Relying on iRepertoire HTBI primers and Arm-PCR of CDR3 regions, the team built TCR beta libraries. Original methodology: The samples yielded 62 TRBV and 14 TRBJ segments. TCRdb re-analysed the multiplex PCR reads in MiXCR, keeping a single row per CDR3 protein. Here the V and J calls rest on TCRdb's processing, not on the authors' analysis. The sample has 680,000 or so distinct CDR3 sequences, about 16% seen once; the top ten hold approximately 20%. V gave up 3 bases and J gave up 5 bases, with 13 bases separating them. The CDR3 consists of 14 residues. Germline CDR1 SEHNR, CDR2 FQNEAQ (reference sequence). The sample is drawn from a study of regulatory T cells in long-lasting Graves disease. Study conclusions and caveats: Public clonotype sharing was higher in persistent than newly diagnosed patients.

The time point: newly diagnosed GD, antithyroid drugs for less than 3 months. PBMC RNA was the source of the TCR library. In each case, Graves' disease was diagnosed per American Thyroid Association guidelines. Patients of an endocrinology department in Xi'an, China, were included. This sample also appeared in a second study, on T cells in Graves' hyperthyroidism and ophthalmopathy.

This sample comprised peripheral blood mononuclear cells (PBMCs), obtained at new diagnosis, from a patient treated with antithyroid drugs. This clonotype was obtained from a woman in her twenties or thirties with Graves disease. The rearrangement links TRBV7-9 to TRBJ1-2; D ambiguous. The CDR3 region is CASSFPGDSYGYTF. The CDR3 coding sequence is TGTGCCAGCAGCTTCCCCGGAGATTCTTATGGCTACACCTTC.